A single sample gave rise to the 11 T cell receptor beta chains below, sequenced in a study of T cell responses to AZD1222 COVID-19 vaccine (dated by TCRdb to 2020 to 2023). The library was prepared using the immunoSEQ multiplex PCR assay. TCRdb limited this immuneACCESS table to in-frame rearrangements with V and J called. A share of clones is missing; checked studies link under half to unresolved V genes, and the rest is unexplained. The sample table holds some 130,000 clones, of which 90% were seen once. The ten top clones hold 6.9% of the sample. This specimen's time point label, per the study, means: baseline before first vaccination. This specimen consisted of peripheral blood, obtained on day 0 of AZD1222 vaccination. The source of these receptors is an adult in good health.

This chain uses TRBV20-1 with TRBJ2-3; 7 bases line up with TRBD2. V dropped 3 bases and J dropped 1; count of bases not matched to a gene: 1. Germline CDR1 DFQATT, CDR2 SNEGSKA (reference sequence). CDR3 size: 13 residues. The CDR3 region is CSASRGGTDTQYF. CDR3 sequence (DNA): TGCAGTGCTAGTCGGGGGGGCACAGATACGCAGTATTTT.

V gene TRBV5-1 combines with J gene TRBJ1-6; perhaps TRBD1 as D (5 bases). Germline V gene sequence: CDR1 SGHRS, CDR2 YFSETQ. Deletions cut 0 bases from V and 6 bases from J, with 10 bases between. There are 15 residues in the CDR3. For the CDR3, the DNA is TGCGCCAGCAGCTTGGACGGGGCCGGTAATTCACCCCTCCACTTT. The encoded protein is CASSLDGAGNSPLHF.

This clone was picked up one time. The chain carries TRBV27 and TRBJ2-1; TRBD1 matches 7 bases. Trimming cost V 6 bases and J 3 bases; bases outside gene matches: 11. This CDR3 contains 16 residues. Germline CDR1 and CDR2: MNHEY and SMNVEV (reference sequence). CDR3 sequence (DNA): TGTGCCAGCAGCCCCTCCTGGGGACAGCACTACAATGAGCAGTTCTTC. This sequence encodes CASSPSWGQHYNEQFF.

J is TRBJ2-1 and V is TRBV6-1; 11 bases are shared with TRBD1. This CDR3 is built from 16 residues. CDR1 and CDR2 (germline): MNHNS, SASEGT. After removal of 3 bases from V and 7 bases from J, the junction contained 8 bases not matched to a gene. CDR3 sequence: CASSEIPGQGGNEQFF. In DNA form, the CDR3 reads TGTGCCAGCAGTGAGATTCCGGGACAGGGGGGGAATGAGCAGTTCTTC.

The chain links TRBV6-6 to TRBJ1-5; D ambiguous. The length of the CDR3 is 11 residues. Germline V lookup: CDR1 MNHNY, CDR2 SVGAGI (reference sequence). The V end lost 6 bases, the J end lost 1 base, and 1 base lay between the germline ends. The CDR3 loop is CASRSNQPQHF. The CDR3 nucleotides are TGTGCCAGCAGAAGCAATCAGCCCCAGCATTTT.

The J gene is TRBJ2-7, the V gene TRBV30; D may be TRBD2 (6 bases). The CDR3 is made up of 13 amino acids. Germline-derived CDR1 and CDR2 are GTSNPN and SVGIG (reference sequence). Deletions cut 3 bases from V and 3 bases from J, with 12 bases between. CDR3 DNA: TGTGCCTGGAGGGGGGACTTACTCTACGAGCAGTACTTC. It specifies CAWRGDLLYEQYF.

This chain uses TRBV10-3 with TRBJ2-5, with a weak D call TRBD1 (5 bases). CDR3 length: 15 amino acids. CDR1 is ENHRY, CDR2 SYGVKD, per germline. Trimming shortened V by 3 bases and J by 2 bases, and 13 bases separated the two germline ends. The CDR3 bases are TGTGCCATCAGTGATGTCAGCAGGGAACAAGAGACCCAGTACTTC. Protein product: CAISDVSREQETQYF.

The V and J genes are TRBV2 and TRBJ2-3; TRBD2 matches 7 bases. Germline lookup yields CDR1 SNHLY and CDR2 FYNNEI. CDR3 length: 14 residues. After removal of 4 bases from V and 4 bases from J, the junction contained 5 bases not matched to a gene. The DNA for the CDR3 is TGTGCCAGCAGTGTAGCGGGTAGCGCAGATACGCAGTATTTT. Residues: CASSVAGSADTQYF.

For the CDR3, the DNA is TGTGCCAGCAGTGATGGTGGCCTGGGGTCACCCCTCCACTTT. As protein: CASSDGGLGSPLHF. The chain couples TRBV2 to TRBJ1-6, with D uncertain. Trimming left V 3 bases short and J 10 bases short, with 13 bases between. The V gene's germline CDR1 is SNHLY and CDR2 FYNNEI. The CDR3 is 14 residues long.

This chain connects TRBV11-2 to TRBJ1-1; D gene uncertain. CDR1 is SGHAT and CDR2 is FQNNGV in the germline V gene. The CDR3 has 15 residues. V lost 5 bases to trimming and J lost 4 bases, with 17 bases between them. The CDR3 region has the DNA TGTGCCAGCAGCCCCCTAAAGGGAAGGGCCACTGAAGCTTTCTTT. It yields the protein CASSPLKGRATEAFF.

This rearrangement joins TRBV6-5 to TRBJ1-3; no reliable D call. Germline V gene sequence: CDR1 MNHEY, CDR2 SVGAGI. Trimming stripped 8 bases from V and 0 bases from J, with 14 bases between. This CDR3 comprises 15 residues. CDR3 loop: CASRPLLGSGNTIYF. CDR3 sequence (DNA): TGTGCCAGCCGCCCCTTACTAGGCTCTGGAAACACCATATATTTT.